The 29 T cell receptor beta chains presented below share a single source sample, sequenced in a study of metastatic and nonmetastatic thyroid tumors. TCRdb reprocessed the PCR reads via MiXCR. This sample has 85,000 to 100,000 clones, with approximately 12% found just once. Each patient went into thyroid surgery without having received any treatment. The specimen sequenced was blood. These receptors were collected from a female donor with papillary thyroid cancer or a benign thyroid nodule (not recorded which). Some clones in this sample may be carry-over from other donors' samples.

Points on this clone: A junction boundary mismatches the germline segment, possibly from a read error. The V call is TRBV18, the J call TRBJ2-1; D gene unclear. Germline V gene sequence: CDR1 KGHSH, CDR2 LQKENI. The CDR3 totals 15 residues. In nucleotides, the CDR3 is TGTGCCGGCTCACCACCGACCGTAGTGGTGATCGGGCAGTTCTTC. Protein product: CAGSPPTVVVIGQFF.

This clone showed up many times. In DNA form, the CDR3 reads TGCGCCAGCAGCTTGGGAGCGGGAGACGCCGAGCAGTACTTC. Translating it yields CASSLGAGDAEQYF. The chain employs TRBV5-1 and TRBJ2-7; 8 positions agree with TRBD2. The CDR3 is 14 residues long. V trimming: 0 bases; J trimming: 6 bases; junction bases outside the gene matches: 5. Per germline, CDR1 SGHRS and CDR2 YFSETQ.

Regarding this clone: Just one base apart from a much larger clone, this may be a read error. The chain's CDR3 is CASTSGRALVETQYF. The CDR3 DNA is TGTGCCAGTACTAGCGGGAGGGCCTTGGTAGAGACCCAGTACTTC. The chain employs TRBV9 and TRBJ2-5; 13 bases fit TRBD2. CDR3 length equals 15 residues. After removal of 8 bases from V and 4 bases from J, the junction contained 8 bases not matched to a gene. Looked up from germline, CDR1 is SGDLS and CDR2 is YYNGEE.

The chain combines TRBV20-1 with TRBJ2-7, with TRBD1 matching over 8 bases. The CDR3 extends over 14 amino acids. CDR1 and CDR2 (germline): DFQATT, SNEGSKA (reference sequence). With V trimmed by 5 bases and J by 3 bases, 9 bases remained unmatched. In DNA, the CDR3 is TGCAGTGCTGCCGGACAGGGACATTTCTACGAGCAGTACTTC. Residues: CSAAGQGHFYEQYF.

A remark on this clone: It may be a read error: a sequence one base away is much more abundant. The chain recombines TRBV19 with TRBJ1-5; a weak D match, TRBD1 (5 bases). The V end was cut by 6 bases, the J end by 6 bases, with 18 bases between. Germline V lookup: CDR1 LNHDA, CDR2 SQIVND (reference sequence). The CDR3 runs to 15 residues. The CDR3 loop reads CASRIGTLSGQPQHF. The CDR3 DNA sequence: TGTGCCAGTAGGATTGGGACGCTTAGCGGTCAGCCCCAGCATTTT.

This clone was counted between two and nine times. It may be a read error: a sequence one base away is much more abundant. The J gene is TRBJ2-1, the V gene TRBV27; weak D call: TRBD1 (6 bases). V was trimmed by 7 bases and J by 7 bases, leaving 14 bases between them. The germline CDR1 and CDR2 sequences are MNHEY and SMNVEV (reference sequence). The CDR3 contains 13 residues. The CDR3 DNA sequence: TGTGCCAGCATTTTTCTGGGGGCAAATGAGCAGTTCTTC. The encoded protein is CASIFLGANEQFF.

This clone was counted ten times or more. The V call is TRBV20-1, the J call TRBJ2-3; 9 nucleotides line up with TRBD2. The CDR3 has 16 amino acids. The trim removed 1 base at V and 6 bases at J, leaving 11 bases unmatched. CDR1 DFQATT and CDR2 SNEGSKA come from the germline V gene (reference sequence). CDR3 residues: CSARVLIAGDGDTQYF. CDR3 nucleotide sequence: TGCAGTGCTAGAGTGTTAATAGCGGGAGATGGTGATACGCAGTATTTT.

Many counts were recorded for this clone. This chain connects TRBV7-9 to TRBJ2-1; the D is unclear. The ends were cut back, 1 base at V and 0 bases at J, with 7 bases in the middle. The CDR3 spans 15 residues. In germline, CDR1 is SEHNR, CDR2 FQNEAQ (reference sequence). For the CDR3, the DNA is TGTGCCAGCAGCTTAGAAGTCATCTCCTACAATGAGCAGTTCTTC. The encoded protein is CASSLEVISYNEQFF.

This clone was seen ten or more times. The CDR3 loop reads CSASGPSFQYF. CDR3 sequence (DNA): TGCAGTGCTAGCGGGCCATCCTTTCAGTACTTC. The chain carries TRBV20-1 and TRBJ2-4, with D unresolved. The length of the CDR3 is 11 residues. Trimming took off 3 bases at V and 11 bases at J, with 11 bases between the two ends. In germline, CDR1 is DFQATT, CDR2 SNEGSKA (reference sequence).

At least ten counts were recorded for this clone. J is TRBJ2-7 and V is TRBV19; 7 bases agree with TRBD1. V lost 1 base and J lost 2; bases outside the gene matches: 5. Germline V gives CDR1 LNHDA, CDR2 SQIVND (reference sequence). The length of the CDR3 is 15 residues. The chain's CDR3 is CASSIAGDSTYEQYF. In DNA form, the CDR3 reads TGTGCCAGTAGTATAGCCGGGGACAGTACCTACGAGCAGTACTTC.

The table lists this clone with many counts. This sequence joins TRBV28 and TRBJ2-7; D not certain. This CDR3 spans 13 amino acids. Germline CDR1 MDHEN, CDR2 SYDVKM. V gave up 6 bases and J gave up 1 base, with 10 bases separating them. CDR3 bases: TGTGCCAGCAGGGGTCCCCCTTCCTACGAGCAGTACTTC. This encodes CASRGPPSYEQYF.

This clone was recorded many times. V usage is TRBV19 and J usage is TRBJ2-4; 8 bases are a match to TRBD2. With V trimmed by 3 bases and J by 2 bases, 3 bases remained unmatched. CDR1 is LNHDA, CDR2 SQIVND, per germline (reference sequence). This CDR3 contains 15 residues. The CDR3 region has the DNA TGTGCCAGTAGTATTGCGGGAGGTTCCAAAAACATTCAGTACTTC. Amino acid sequence: CASSIAGGSKNIQYF.

This clone showed up many times. The genes are TRBV30 and TRBJ1-5; a possible D gene is TRBD1 (6 bases). Germline V gives CDR1 GTSNPN, CDR2 SVGIG (reference sequence). V was clipped by 3 bases and J by 5 bases, with 17 bases between them. The CDR3 contains 15 residues. CDR3 sequence reads: CAWSPSRGGDQPQHF. Here the CDR3 DNA reads TGTGCCTGGAGCCCCAGCAGGGGAGGGGATCAGCCCCAGCATTTT.

A note on this clone: The junction does not match germline at one end; this may be a read error. The chain has TRBV9 and TRBJ2-1; TRBD2 matches 13 bases. The CDR3 has 14 residues. Germline V lookup: CDR1 SGDLS, CDR2 YYNGEE. DNA of the CDR3: TGTGCCAGCAGCGGCCACTGGACTAGCGGGAGCCCGTTCTTT. As protein: CASSGHWTSGSPFF.

Notes on this clone: Since a much larger clone is just one base distant, this may be a read error. This rearrangement joins TRBV14 to TRBJ2-5; D may be TRBD1 or TRBD2 (5 bases each). The CDR3 consists of 16 residues. V lost 7 bases to trimming and J lost 2 bases, with 20 bases between them. The germline V gene encodes CDR1 SGHDN and CDR2 FVKESK. For the CDR3, the DNA is TGTGCCAGCAACGCCCGGGACGCCTACTTTCAAGAGACCCAGTACTTC. It translates to CASNARDAYFQETQYF.

This clone was detected many times. The chain couples TRBV4-2 to TRBJ2-5; TRBD1 is a possible D gene (6 bases). The CDR3 sequence is 14 residues long. V lost 4 bases to trimming and J lost 2 bases, with 11 bases between them. Germline CDR1 reads LGHNA; CDR2 reads YNFKEQ. The DNA of the CDR3 is TGTGCCAGCAGCCTCCGACAGGAGCAAGAGACCCAGTACTTC. Amino acids: CASSLRQEQETQYF.

In this sample, this clone turned up many times. The gene calls are TRBV29-1 and TRBJ2-7, with unresolved D. Trimming took off 5 bases at V and 6 bases at J, with 11 bases between the two ends. CDR1 and CDR2 (germline): SQVTM, ANQGSEA. The CDR3 contains 11 residues. Here the CDR3 DNA reads TGCAGCGTTCTTAGATTAGGCGAGCAGTACTTC. This codes for CSVLRLGEQYF.

The chain uses TRBV18 and TRBJ2-1, with 7 bases lining up with TRBD1. The junction had 17 bases not matched to a gene; V was cut back by 11 bases and J by 4 bases. Germline V gene sequence: CDR1 KGHSH, CDR2 LQKENI. This CDR3 has 16 residues. As DNA, the CDR3 is TGTGCCGACTCACAACGCGACAGGGCCCCTTACAATGAGCAGTTCTTC. This gives the protein CADSQRDRAPYNEQFF. The variable domain in full, with the rest retrieved from reference TRBV18 and TRBJ2-1, is NAGVMQNPRHLVRRRGQEARLRCSPMKGHSHVYWYRQLPEEGLKFMVYLQKENIIDESGMPKERFSAEFPKEGPSILRIQQVVRGDSAAYFCADSQRDRAPYNEQFFGPGTRLTVL.

This clone came up many times. This chain connects TRBV2 to TRBJ2-7, with D perhaps matching TRBD2 (5 bases). The length of the CDR3 is 11 residues. CDR1 is SNHLY, CDR2 FYNNEI, per germline. V was trimmed by 10 bases and J by 2 bases, leaving 9 bases between them. The CDR3 coding sequence is TGTGCCAACGGGATGACCTACGAGCAGTACTTC. The encoded protein is CANGMTYEQYF.

This clone has a handful of counts. The chain couples TRBV6-1 to TRBJ2-3; 12 nucleotides agree with TRBD2. Looked up from germline, CDR1 is MNHNS and CDR2 is SASEGT. The CDR3 is 14 residues long. The V and J ends lost 7 bases and 8 bases, in that order; junction bases with no gene match: 7. The CDR3 DNA reads as TGTGCCAGCACTAGCGGGAGGGCCGTTGGTACGCAGTATTTT. Protein sequence: CASTSGRAVGTQYF.

This clone showed up many times. The chain couples TRBV19 to TRBJ2-7; weak D call: TRBD2 (5 bases). Trimming took off 2 bases at V and 0 bases at J, with 11 bases between the two ends. Germline-derived CDR1 and CDR2 are LNHDA and SQIVND (reference sequence). The CDR3 contains 15 residues. CDR3 DNA sequence: TGTGCCAGTAGTATAAAAGGACTCTCCTCCTACGAGCAGTACTTC. This translates into CASSIKGLSSYEQYF.

This clone was counted at least ten times. CDR3 DNA: TGTGCCAGCAGCTTGGGGGGGCTACAGGGGGCCCCCACAGATACGCAGTATTTT. Its translation is CASSLGGLQGAPTDTQYF. The J gene is TRBJ2-3, the V gene TRBV5-8; 9 bases fit TRBD1. Trimming at V came to 0 bases and at J to 2 bases, leaving 10 bases not matched to a gene. The CDR3 extends over 18 amino acids. The germline V gene has CDR1 SGHTS and CDR2 YDEGEE.

This clone appeared many times. The chain employs TRBV6-1 and TRBJ1-4, with D possibly being TRBD1 (6 bases). The germline gives CDR1 MNHNS, CDR2 SASEGT. CDR3 size: 14 residues. V was cut by 7 bases and J by 8 bases, with 17 bases left in between. The CDR3 DNA reads TGTGCCAGCAAGTCGGGGGGCCGGGGGGAAAAACTGTTTTTT. Its protein product is CASKSGGRGEKLFF.

This clone has a count of ten or more. The rearrangement joins TRBV11-1 to TRBJ2-3, with D maybe TRBD2 (6 bases). The CDR3 covers 16 residues. Germline V gives CDR1 SGHAT, CDR2 FQDESV (reference sequence). V was trimmed by 2 bases and J by 0 bases, leaving 12 bases between them. The CDR3 DNA reads TGTGCCAGCAGCTTATTAGCGGTACCTAGCACAGATACGCAGTATTTT. This codes for CASSLLAVPSTDTQYF.

This clone has ten or more counts. The chain couples TRBV7-9 to TRBJ2-1; D gene unclear. CDR1 SEHNR and CDR2 FQNEAQ come from the germline V gene (reference sequence). The CDR3 is 11 amino acids. V was pared by 4 bases and J by 6 bases, with 4 bases between. The chain's CDR3 is CASSSPNEQFF. The CDR3, as DNA: TGTGCCAGCAGCTCACCCAATGAGCAGTTCTTC.

This clone was picked up many times. This chain joins TRBV12-3 or TRBV12-4 and TRBJ1-6, with 7 bases identical to TRBD1. The CDR3 runs to 18 residues. V shed 6 bases and J 5 bases; nucleotides not matched to a gene: 16. For the CDR3, the DNA is TGTGCCAGCAGCCGACCCGGGACAGATTGGCAGCATAATTCACCCCTCCACTTT. Its translation: CASSRPGTDWQHNSPLHF.

In its sample, this clone was seen many times. This chain links TRBV28 with TRBJ1-5, with D possibly matching TRBD1 (5 bases). V was shortened by 6 bases and J by 2 bases, with 17 bases between the two germline ends. CDR3 length equals 16 residues. CDR1 is MDHEN, CDR2 SYDVKM, per germline. This CDR3 is CASRRLAGKGNQPQHF. The CDR3, as DNA: TGTGCCAGCAGGAGGTTGGCAGGGAAGGGCAATCAGCCCCAGCATTTT.

The chain carries TRBV12-3 or TRBV12-4 and TRBJ1-3, with 7 positions matching TRBD1. The CDR3 runs 14 residues. V was pared by 4 bases and J by 4 bases, with 4 bases of the junction left unmatched. In DNA form, the CDR3 reads TGTGCCAGCAGTTACAGGGGTTTCGGAAACACCATATATTTT. This translates into CASSYRGFGNTIYF.

This clone was seen many times. This sequence joins TRBV19 and TRBJ1-4; TRBD1 is a possible D gene (5 bases). This CDR3 has 13 residues. CDR1 is LNHDA, CDR2 SQIVND, per germline (reference sequence). V dropped 10 bases and J dropped 5 bases, with 14 bases sitting between them. In nucleotides, the CDR3 is TGTGCCAAACCGGGACTTCGCAATGAAAAACTGTTTTTT. It translates to CAKPGLRNEKLFF. The complete variable domain, with remaining parts taken from reference TRBV19 and TRBJ1-4, reads DGGITQSPKYLFRKEGQNVTLSCEQNLNHDAMYWYRQDPGQGLRLIYYSQIVNDFQKGDIAEGYSVSREKKESFPLTVTSAQKNPTAFYLCAKPGLRNEKLFFGSGTQLSVL.